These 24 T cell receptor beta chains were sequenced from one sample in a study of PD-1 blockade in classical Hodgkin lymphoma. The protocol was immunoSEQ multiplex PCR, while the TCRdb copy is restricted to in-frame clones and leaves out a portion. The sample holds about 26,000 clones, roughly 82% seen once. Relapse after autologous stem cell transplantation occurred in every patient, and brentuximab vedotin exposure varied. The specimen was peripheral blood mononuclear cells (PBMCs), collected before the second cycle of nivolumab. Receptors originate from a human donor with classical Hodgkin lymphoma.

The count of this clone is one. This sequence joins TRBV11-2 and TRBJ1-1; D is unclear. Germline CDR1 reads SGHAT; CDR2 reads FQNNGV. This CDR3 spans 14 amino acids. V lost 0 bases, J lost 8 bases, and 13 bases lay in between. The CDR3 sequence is CASSLDIPAGEAFF. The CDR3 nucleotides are TGTGCCAGCAGCTTAGATATACCGGCGGGGGAAGCTTTCTTT.

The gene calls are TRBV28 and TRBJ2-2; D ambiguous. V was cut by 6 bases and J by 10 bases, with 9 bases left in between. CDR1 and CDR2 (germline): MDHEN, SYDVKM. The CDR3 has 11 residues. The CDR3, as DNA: TGTGCCAGCAGCTCAGCAGCGGAGCTGTTTTTT. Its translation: CASSSAAELFF.

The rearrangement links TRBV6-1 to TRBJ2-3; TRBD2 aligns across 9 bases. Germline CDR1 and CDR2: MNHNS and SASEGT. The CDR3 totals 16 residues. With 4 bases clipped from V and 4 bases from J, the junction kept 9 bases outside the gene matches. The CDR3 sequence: CASSVFSGGGADTQYF. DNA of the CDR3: TGTGCCAGCAGTGTGTTTAGCGGGGGAGGTGCAGATACGCAGTATTTT.

The CDR3 DNA sequence: TGTGCCAGCAGTGGGGGGGGACTAAGAGGTTACAATGAGCAGTTCTTC. It codes for CASSGGGLRGYNEQFF. The J gene is TRBJ2-1, the V gene TRBV25-1, with TRBD2 matching over 7 bases. This CDR3 contains 16 residues. Germline lookup yields CDR1 MGHDK and CDR2 SYGVNS. The J segment lost 4 bases and the V segment lost 4 bases, leaving 10 bases of the junction unmatched.

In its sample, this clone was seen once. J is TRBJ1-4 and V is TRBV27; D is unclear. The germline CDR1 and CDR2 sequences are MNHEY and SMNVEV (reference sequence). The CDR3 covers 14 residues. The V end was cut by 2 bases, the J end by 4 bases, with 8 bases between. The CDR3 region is CASSLGRVNEKLFF. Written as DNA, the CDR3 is TGTGCCAGCAGTTTAGGACGGGTTAATGAAAAACTGTTTTTT.

The CDR3 sequence: CASSAGARLEAFF. CDR3 nucleotides: TGTGCCAGCAGCGCGGGGGCGAGGCTTGAAGCTTTCTTT. The chain has TRBV5-8 and TRBJ1-1; maybe TRBD1 (6 bases). This CDR3 spans 13 amino acids. V was trimmed by 4 bases and J by 7 bases, leaving 14 bases between them. From germline, CDR1 is SGHTS and CDR2 YDEGEE.

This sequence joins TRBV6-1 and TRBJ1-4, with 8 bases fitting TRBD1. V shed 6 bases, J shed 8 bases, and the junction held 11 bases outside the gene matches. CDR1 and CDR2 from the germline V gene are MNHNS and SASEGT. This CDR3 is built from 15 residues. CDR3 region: CASRQTGDGWEKLFF. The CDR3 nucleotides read TGTGCCAGCAGGCAGACAGGGGACGGTTGGGAAAAACTGTTTTTT.

CDR3 DNA sequence: TGTGCCAGCAGTCTCCTTCCCGGGACAGGGGTTAACTACGAGCAGTACTTC. Residues: CASSLLPGTGVNYEQYF. The chain has TRBV28 and TRBJ2-7; TRBD1 matches 10 bases. This CDR3 comprises 17 residues. The germline CDR1 and CDR2 sequences are MDHEN and SYDVKM. J lost 3 bases, V lost 5 bases, and 13 bases had no gene match.

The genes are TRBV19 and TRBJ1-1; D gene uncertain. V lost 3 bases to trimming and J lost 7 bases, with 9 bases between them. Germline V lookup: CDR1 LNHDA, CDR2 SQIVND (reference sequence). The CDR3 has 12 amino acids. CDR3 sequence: CASSMRVNEAFF. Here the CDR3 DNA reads TGTGCCAGTAGTATGAGGGTAAATGAAGCTTTCTTT.

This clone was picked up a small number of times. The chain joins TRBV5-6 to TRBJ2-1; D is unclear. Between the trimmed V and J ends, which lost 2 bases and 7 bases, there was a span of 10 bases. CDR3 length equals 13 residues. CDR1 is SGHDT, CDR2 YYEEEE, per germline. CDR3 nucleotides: TGTGCCAGCAGCTTACCTGTTCAGAATGAGCAGTTCTTC. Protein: CASSLPVQNEQFF.

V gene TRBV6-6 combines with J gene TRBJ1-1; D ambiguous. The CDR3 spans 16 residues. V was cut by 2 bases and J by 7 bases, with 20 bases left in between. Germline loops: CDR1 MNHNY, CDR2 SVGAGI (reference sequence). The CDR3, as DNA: TGTGCCAGCAGTTACGTGCAGACATCTCCGTCCGTTGAAGCTTTCTTT. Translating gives CASSYVQTSPSVEAFF.

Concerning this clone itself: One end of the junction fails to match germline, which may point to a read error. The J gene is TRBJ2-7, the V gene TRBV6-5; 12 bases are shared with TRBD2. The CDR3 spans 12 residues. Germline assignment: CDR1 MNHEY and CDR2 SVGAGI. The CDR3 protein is CASSRLAGEPYF. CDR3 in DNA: TGTGCCAGCAGCCGACTAGCGGGGGAGCCGTACTTC.

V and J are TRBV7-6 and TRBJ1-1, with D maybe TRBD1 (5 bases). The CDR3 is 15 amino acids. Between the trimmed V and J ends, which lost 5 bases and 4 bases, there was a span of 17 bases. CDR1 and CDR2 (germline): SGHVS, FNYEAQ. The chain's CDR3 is CASSKGRDPLTEAFF. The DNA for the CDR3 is TGTGCCAGCAGCAAGGGACGGGACCCGCTCACTGAAGCTTTCTTT.

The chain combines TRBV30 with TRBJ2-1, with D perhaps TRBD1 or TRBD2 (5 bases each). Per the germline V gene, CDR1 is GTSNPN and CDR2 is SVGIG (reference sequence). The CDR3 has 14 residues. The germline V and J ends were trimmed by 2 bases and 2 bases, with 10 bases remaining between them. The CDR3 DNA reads TGTGCCTGGAGTCCTTTGGGGGCCTACAATGAGCAGTTCTTC. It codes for CAWSPLGAYNEQFF.

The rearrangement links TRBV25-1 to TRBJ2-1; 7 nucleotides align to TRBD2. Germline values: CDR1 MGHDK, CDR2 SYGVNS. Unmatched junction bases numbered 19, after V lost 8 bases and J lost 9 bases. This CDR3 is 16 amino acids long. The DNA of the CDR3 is TGTGCCAGCGGGCCCCGAAGCGGGGCTTCCTCGGGTGAGCAGTTCTTC. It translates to CASGPRSGASSGEQFF. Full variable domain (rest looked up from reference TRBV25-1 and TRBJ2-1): EADIYQTPRYLVIGTGKKITLECSQTMGHDKMYWYQQDPGMELHLIHYSYGVNSTEKGDLSSESTVSRIRTEHFPLTLESARPSHTSQYLCASGPRSGASSGEQFFGPGTRLTVL.

The CDR3 sequence is CASSQSPGNEQYF. CDR3 bases: TGCGCCAGCAGCCAGAGCCCCGGGAATGAGCAGTACTTC. The rearrangement links TRBV4-3 to TRBJ2-7, with a possible D match to TRBD2 (5 bases). The V gene's germline CDR1 is LGHNA and CDR2 YSLEER. This CDR3 contains 13 residues. V gave up 3 bases and J gave up 7 bases, with 13 bases separating them.

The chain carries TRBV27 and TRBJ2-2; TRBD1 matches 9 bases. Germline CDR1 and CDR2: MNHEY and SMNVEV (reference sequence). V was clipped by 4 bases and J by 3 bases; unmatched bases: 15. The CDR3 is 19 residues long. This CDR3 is CASSSFLTSQGADTGELFF. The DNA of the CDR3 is TGTGCCAGCAGTTCATTCCTCACCTCACAGGGGGCGGACACCGGGGAGCTGTTTTTT.

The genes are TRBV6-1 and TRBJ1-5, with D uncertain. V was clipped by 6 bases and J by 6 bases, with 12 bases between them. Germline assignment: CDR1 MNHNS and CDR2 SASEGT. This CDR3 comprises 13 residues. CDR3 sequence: CASSVEVRQPQHF. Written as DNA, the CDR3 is TGTGCCAGCAGCGTCGAGGTGCGTCAGCCCCAGCATTTT.

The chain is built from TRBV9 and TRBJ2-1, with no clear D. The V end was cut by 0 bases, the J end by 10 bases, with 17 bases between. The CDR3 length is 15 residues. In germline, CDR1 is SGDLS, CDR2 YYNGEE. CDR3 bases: TGTGCCAGCAGCGTAGCTGGTGACTCCCTGGGGGAGCAGTTCTTC. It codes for CASSVAGDSLGEQFF. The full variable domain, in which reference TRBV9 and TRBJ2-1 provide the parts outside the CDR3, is DSGVTQTPKHLITATGQRVTLRCSPRSGDLSVYWYQQSLDQGLQFLIQYYNGEERAKGNILERFSAQQFPDLHSELNLSSLELGDSALYFCASSVAGDSLGEQFFGPGTRLTVL.

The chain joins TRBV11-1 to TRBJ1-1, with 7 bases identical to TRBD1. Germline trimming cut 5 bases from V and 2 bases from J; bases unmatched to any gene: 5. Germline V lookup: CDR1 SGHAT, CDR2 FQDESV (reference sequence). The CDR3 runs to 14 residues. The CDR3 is CASSLDRYNTEAFF. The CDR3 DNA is TGTGCCAGCAGCCTGGACAGGTATAACACTGAAGCTTTCTTT.

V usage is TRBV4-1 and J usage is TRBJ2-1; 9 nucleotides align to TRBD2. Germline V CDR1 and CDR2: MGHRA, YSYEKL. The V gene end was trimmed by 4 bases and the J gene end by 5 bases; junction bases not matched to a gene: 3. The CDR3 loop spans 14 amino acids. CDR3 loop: CASSLAGANNEQFF. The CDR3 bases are TGCGCCAGCAGCCTAGCGGGGGCCAACAATGAGCAGTTCTTC.

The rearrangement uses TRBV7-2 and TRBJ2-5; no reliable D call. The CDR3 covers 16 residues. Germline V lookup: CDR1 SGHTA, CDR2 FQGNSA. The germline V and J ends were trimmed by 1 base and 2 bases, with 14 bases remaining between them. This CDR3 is CASSLEGSPWQETQYF. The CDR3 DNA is TGTGCCAGCAGCTTAGAAGGCTCACCATGGCAAGAGACCCAGTACTTC. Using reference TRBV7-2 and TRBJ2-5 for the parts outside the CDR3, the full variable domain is GAGVSQSPSNKVTEKGKDVELRCDPISGHTALYWYRQSLGQGLEFLIYFQGNSAPDKSGLPSDRFSAERTGGSVSTLTIQRTQQEDSAVYLCASSLEGSPWQETQYFGPGTRLLVL.

This chain's CDR3 is CASSFGRPLNYGYTF. CDR3 bases: TGTGCCAGCAGTTTTGGCAGACCTCTCAACTATGGCTACACCTTC. The rearrangement uses TRBV27 and TRBJ1-2; D remains unclear. Per germline, CDR1 MNHEY and CDR2 SMNVEV (reference sequence). The germline V and J ends were trimmed by 3 bases and 2 bases, with 13 bases remaining between them. The CDR3 is made up of 15 amino acids.

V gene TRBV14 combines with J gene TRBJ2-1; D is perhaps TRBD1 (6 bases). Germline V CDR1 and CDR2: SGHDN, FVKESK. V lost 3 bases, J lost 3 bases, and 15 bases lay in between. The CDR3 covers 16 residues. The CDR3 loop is CASSHSGAWDYNEQFF. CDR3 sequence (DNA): TGTGCCAGCAGCCATTCAGGGGCCTGGGACTACAATGAGCAGTTCTTC.